This T cell receptor (beta chain) emerged from a study of T cell clonality in common variable immunodeficiency. Findings and limits, study-wide: Repertoire-complication correlations in CVID were limited by patient heterogeneity. Fewer deletions and N-nucleotide insertions were reportedly seen in common variable immunodeficiency TCR beta sequences.

The table lists this clone with a few counts. Its matching antigen is unknown. The missing CDR3 end, 3 residues past where the read stops, is filled in from the germline J gene. Clones were sequenced by immunoSEQ multiplex PCR, and TCRdb holds only the in-frame ones, with some missing. The specimen has over 25,000 clones, none found just once. V dropped 8 bases and J dropped 6; count of bases not matched to a gene: 6. CDR1 LNHDA and CDR2 SQIVND come from the germline V gene (reference sequence). The CDR3 has 14 amino acids. Of CVID subjects, roughly 15 were female and 29 male, mean age approximately 40.

The chain combines TRBV19 with TRBJ2-2; 10 bases are a match to TRBD1. The sample consisted of peripheral blood mononuclear cells. The clonotype was recovered from a human donor with common variable immunodeficiency. The CDR3 sequence: CASQGQGEAGELFF. The part of the CDR3 DNA that was read is TGTGCCAGTCAAGGACAGGGGGAGGCCGGGGAG.